A selection of T cell receptor beta chains follows, all from one sample in a study of blood T cell repertoires in COVID-19. TCRdb's table, derived via immunoSEQ multiplex PCR, lists solely in-frame clones and lacks some. The sample consists of about 290,000 clones, around nine tenths of them appearing once. Sequencing was done on a sample of peripheral blood. These receptors came from a woman in her thirties with COVID-19, enrolled during active disease. CDR3s include the opening cysteine and the closing phenylalanine or tryptophan. D genes are given only for firm matches. Size tells how often a clone was seen (once, few, many) or the class of an expanded clone, and some rows leave it out.

>TRBV6-1|TRBD2|TRBJ2-7|NA
TGTGCCAGCAGTGAAGGTCTTTCGGGGGGTTACGAGCAGTACTTC
CASSEGLSGGYEQYF
>TRBV4-1|NA|TRBJ1-6|NA
TGCGCCAGCAGCCATCCGGGAAATTCACCCCTCCACTTT
CASSHPGNSPLHF
>TRBV6-5|NA|TRBJ1-1|once
TGTGCCAGCAAAACCCCGGGGGGTGACACTGAAGCTTTCTTT
CASKTPGGDTEAFF
>TRBV19|NA|TRBJ1-2|NA
TGTGCCAGTAGTGCAACGTCGGCCGGGGGCTATGGCTACACCTTC
CASSATSAGGYGYTF
>TRBV2|TRBD1|TRBJ1-6|NA
TGTGCCAGCAGCCTACAGGGGGCAAATTCACCCCTCCACTTT
CASSLQGANSPLHF
>TRBV27|NA|TRBJ1-5|NA
TGTGCCAGCAGTTCTCCCCTTTCCCGGGATCAGCCCCAGCATTTT
CASSSPLSRDQPQHF
>TRBV3-1/TRBV3-2|NA|TRBJ2-5|NA
TGTGCCAGCAGCCAATCAGCCCAGTACTTC
CASSQSAQYF
>TRBV6-5|NA|TRBJ2-7|few
TGTGCCAGCAGGGGCAGGTCCGCCTACGAGCAGTACTTC
CASRGRSAYEQYF
>TRBV7-8|NA|TRBJ1-1|NA
TGTGCCAGCAGCTTAGCTAGCACTGAAGCTTTCTTT
CASSLASTEAFF
>TRBV7-6|NA|TRBJ2-5|NA
TGTGCCAGCAGCTTAGACCTTCAGGGGACCCAGTACTTC
CASSLDLQGTQYF
>TRBV28|TRBD1|TRBJ1-5|NA
TGTGCCAGCTATTCATTCAGCCGCGGACAGGGGGTCGTTGGCAATCAGCCCCAGCATTTT
CASYSFSRGQGVVGNQPQHF
>TRBV28|NA|TRBJ1-2|NA
TGTGCCAGCAGTGTTAACAGGCCCGCATCGGACTATGGCTACACCTTC
CASSVNRPASDYGYTF